Following are 28 T cell receptor beta chains from one sample sequenced in a study of immune evolution from preneoplasia to lung adenocarcinoma. Sequenced by immunoSEQ multiplex PCR; TCRdb stores in-frame clones only, minus some. This table has some 7,800 clones, roughly 82% appearing once. Sequencing input: FFPE minimally invasive lung adenocarcinoma tissue. These receptors came from an older person with lung adenocarcinoma.

The chain has TRBV28 and TRBJ2-5, with TRBD2 matching over 9 bases. This CDR3 has 14 residues. J lost 5 bases, V lost 10 bases, and 11 bases had no gene match. Germline V lookup: CDR1 MDHEN, CDR2 SYDVKM. Written as DNA, the CDR3 is TGTGCCATAGGGCTAGCGGGGCGCTTGGAGACCCAGTACTTC. Its translation is CAIGLAGRLETQYF.

This clone was found a few times. The rearrangement uses TRBV7-3 and TRBJ2-1; TRBD1 or TRBD2 may be the D gene (5 bases each). Germline V CDR1 and CDR2: SGHTA, FQGTGA. This CDR3 contains 15 residues. Trimming took off 5 bases at V and 8 bases at J, with 19 bases between the two ends. CDR3: CASSPSGRRRDEQFF. Here the CDR3 DNA reads TGTGCCAGCAGCCCCAGCGGCCGGCGCAGGGATGAGCAGTTCTTC.

V usage is TRBV5-1 and J usage is TRBJ2-5, with 16 bases aligning to TRBD2. Per the germline V gene, CDR1 is SGHRS and CDR2 is YFSETQ. This CDR3 has 16 amino acids. The V segment lost 5 bases and the J segment 2 bases; nucleotides outside the gene matches: 3. The CDR3 is CASSWGLAGGQETQYF. CDR3 bases: TGCGCCAGCAGTTGGGGACTAGCGGGAGGGCAAGAGACCCAGTACTTC.

V is TRBV4-1 and J is TRBJ2-7; TRBD1 matches 7 bases. Germline CDR1 MGHRA, CDR2 YSYEKL. This CDR3 region has 15 residues. Germline trimming cut 0 bases from V and 4 bases from J; bases unmatched to any gene: 6. DNA of the CDR3: TGCGCCAGCAGCCAAGACCAGGGGGATAGGTACGAGCAGTACTTC. Its protein is CASSQDQGDRYEQYF.

The chain combines TRBV6-1 with TRBJ1-5, with 7 bases that match TRBD1. The CDR3 extends over 14 amino acids. The trim removed 6 bases at V and 7 bases at J, leaving 9 bases unmatched. The germline V gene has CDR1 MNHNS and CDR2 SASEGT. CDR3 nucleotide sequence: TGTGCCAGCAGAGACAGGGCCGCGGGGCAGCCCCAGCATTTT. This translates into CASRDRAAGQPQHF.

The chain links TRBV12-5 to TRBJ2-2, with 7 nucleotides matching TRBD1. CDR1 is LGHNT, CDR2 FRNRAP, per germline. The length of the CDR3 is 19 residues. J lost 0 bases, V lost 2 bases, and 12 bases had no gene match. The CDR3 coding sequence is TGTGCTAGTGGTTTGACCCCGACAGGGTCCACCGCGAACACCGGGGAGCTGTTTTTT. It specifies CASGLTPTGSTANTGELFF.

The chain is built from TRBV6-1 and TRBJ2-3; 7 bases map to TRBD1. V was pared by 9 bases and J by 2 bases, with 5 bases of the junction left unmatched. Germline CDR1 MNHNS, CDR2 SASEGT. There are 13 residues in the CDR3. CDR3 in DNA: TGTGCCAGTACAGGGGCCACCACAGATACGCAGTATTTT. Encoded protein: CASTGATTDTQYF.

The V call is TRBV27, the J call TRBJ1-5; TRBD1 matches at 10 bases. This CDR3 is 16 amino acids long. With 1 base clipped from V and 7 bases from J, the junction kept 7 bases outside the gene matches. Germline CDR1 MNHEY, CDR2 SMNVEV (reference sequence). In DNA form, the CDR3 reads TGTGCCAGCAGTTTATTTGCGGGACAGGGGACCCAGCCCCAGCATTTT. This translates into CASSLFAGQGTQPQHF.

The chain couples TRBV30 to TRBJ1-4; D unresolved. The CDR3 length is 14 residues. CDR1 is GTSNPN and CDR2 is SVGIG in the germline V gene (reference sequence). The ends were cut back, 5 bases at V and 0 bases at J, with 10 bases in the middle. For the CDR3, the DNA is TGTGCCTGGTCGGTTTCTGCAACTAATGAAAAACTGTTTTTT. Its translation: CAWSVSATNEKLFF.

The rearrangement joins TRBV7-6 to TRBJ2-3, with 7 positions matching TRBD2. CDR3 length: 15 residues. Germline trimming cut 6 bases from V and 1 base from J; bases unmatched to any gene: 7. CDR1 SGHVS and CDR2 FNYEAQ come from the germline V gene. CDR3 residues: CASRTTRGGTDTQYF. The DNA of the CDR3 is TGTGCCAGCAGAACAACCCGGGGGGGCACAGATACGCAGTATTTT.

The chain has TRBV29-1 and TRBJ2-5; D may be TRBD1 or TRBD2 (5 bases each). Germline loops: CDR1 SQVTM, CDR2 ANQGSEA. The CDR3 runs 13 residues. Trimming left V 6 bases short and J 2 bases short, with 13 bases between. The CDR3 sequence: CSVPGTEQETQYF. CDR3 nucleotides: TGCAGCGTACCTGGGACGGAACAAGAGACCCAGTACTTC.

The gene calls are TRBV2 and TRBJ2-6; the D gene could be TRBD1 or TRBD2 (5 bases each). From germline, CDR1 is SNHLY and CDR2 FYNNEI. This CDR3 comprises 18 residues. Between the trimmed V and J ends, which lost 6 bases and 2 bases, there was a span of 20 bases. The CDR3, as DNA: TGTGCCAGCAGGGGAGACAGCCGTCGGTTACCTGGGGCCAACGTCCTGACTTTC. Its protein product is CASRGDSRRLPGANVLTF.

The chain uses TRBV21-1 and TRBJ1-2; the listed D gene, TRBD1, was not tested against the DNA. TRBV21-1 represents a pseudogene. The CDR3 covers 17 residues. CDR3 coding DNA: TGTGCCAGCAGCAAAGCCGTACACGTTCTCTTCAACTATGGCTACACCTTC. As protein: CASSKAVHVLFNYGYTF.

V usage is TRBV18 and J usage is TRBJ2-5; 8 bases are a match to TRBD2. The CDR3 spans 14 residues. The germline CDR1 and CDR2 sequences are KGHSH and LQKENI. V shed 2 bases and J 4 bases; nucleotides not matched to a gene: 3. CDR3 loop: CASSPERGRETQYF. The CDR3, as DNA: TGTGCCAGCTCACCAGAGCGGGGGAGAGAGACCCAGTACTTC.

The CDR3 region has the DNA TGTGCCAGCATCCCTCTCCCAGCGGGATTTTTAGGGGAGCAGTTCTTC. Translating it yields CASIPLPAGFLGEQFF. This sequence joins TRBV2 and TRBJ2-1, with 7 nucleotides matching TRBD2. Per germline, CDR1 SNHLY and CDR2 FYNNEI. The trim removed 7 bases at V and 10 bases at J, leaving 19 bases unmatched. The CDR3 is 16 residues long.

V usage is TRBV5-1 and J usage is TRBJ2-3, with a weak D call TRBD2 (6 bases). Trimming left V 3 bases short and J 2 bases short, with 16 bases between. This CDR3 has 16 residues. CDR1 and CDR2 from the germline V gene are SGHRS and YFSETQ. CDR3 sequence reads: CASSSDGTRDTDTQYF. The CDR3 coding sequence is TGCGCCAGCAGCTCAGACGGGACTCGAGACACAGATACGCAGTATTTT.

This clone showed up just a few times. The V gene is TRBV21-1, the J gene TRBJ1-1. TRBV21-1 is a pseudogene. CDR3 size: 15 residues. This chain's CDR3 is CASSPRADMNTEAFF. As DNA, the CDR3 is TGTGCCAGCAGCCCCCGGGCGGATATGAACACTGAAGCTTTCTTT.

The V call is TRBV5-5, the J call TRBJ2-5; TRBD2 aligns across 9 bases. Trimming cost V 3 bases and J 5 bases; bases outside gene matches: 8. The germline CDR1 and CDR2 sequences are SGHKS and YYEKEE (reference sequence). The length of the CDR3 is 15 residues. CDR3 loop: CASSSLRGGRETQYF. The CDR3 DNA reads as TGTGCCAGCAGCTCTTTGCGGGGGGGCCGGGAGACCCAGTACTTC.

The rearrangement uses TRBV10-3 and TRBJ2-2, with D unclear. Trimming stripped 7 bases from V and 2 bases from J, with 23 bases between. The germline V gene encodes CDR1 ENHRY and CDR2 SYGVKD. CDR3 length: 18 amino acids. CDR3 amino acids: CAITPSPWTDGNTGELFF. The CDR3 coding sequence is TGTGCCATCACCCCATCGCCCTGGACGGATGGAAACACCGGGGAGCTGTTTTTT.

This clone has only a few counts. The chain uses TRBV5-1 and TRBJ1-2; D may be TRBD1 (5 bases). Germline loops: CDR1 SGHRS, CDR2 YFSETQ. The CDR3 extends over 15 amino acids. The V gene lost 0 bases and the J gene lost 7 bases, with 16 bases spanning the gap. The DNA of the CDR3 is TGCGCCAGCAGCTTGGATCCAGGGTCCCTATCTGGCTACACCTTC. Its translation is CASSLDPGSLSGYTF.

This rearrangement joins TRBV7-2 to TRBJ2-1; D gene ambiguous. The germline V gene encodes CDR1 SGHTA and CDR2 FQGNSA. CDR3 length: 17 amino acids. The V gene lost 5 bases and the J gene lost 5 bases, with 22 bases spanning the gap. The CDR3 sequence: CASSPARVPRQNNEQFF. CDR3 bases: TGTGCCAGCAGCCCAGCCCGGGTCCCCCGGCAAAACAATGAGCAGTTCTTC.

This clone was observed a few times. The chain couples TRBV11-2 to TRBJ2-3; 10 bases map to TRBD2. The V gene's germline CDR1 is SGHAT and CDR2 FQNNGV. V gave up 6 bases and J gave up 6 bases; unmatched junction bases: 9. The CDR3 extends over 15 amino acids. DNA for the CDR3: TGTGCCAGCAGTGGAGCGGGGGGGCCCACGGATACGCAGTATTTT. Translation gives CASSGAGGPTDTQYF.

The chain links TRBV7-2 to TRBJ2-7; D ambiguous. Deletions cut 3 bases from V and 2 bases from J, with 17 bases between. CDR1 is SGHTA and CDR2 is FQGNSA in the germline V gene. The CDR3 contains 16 residues. The CDR3 reads CASSLPWPTSTYEQYF. CDR3 nucleotides: TGTGCCAGCAGCTTGCCTTGGCCGACATCAACCTACGAGCAGTACTTC.

This clone qualifies as medium-sized (0.01 to 0.1%). The chain has TRBV2 and TRBJ2-7, with 7 bases lining up with TRBD1. In germline, CDR1 is SNHLY, CDR2 FYNNEI. The CDR3 is 13 residues long. Trimming cost V 3 bases and J 3 bases; bases outside gene matches: 2. The CDR3 nucleotides are TGTGCCAGCAGTGAGGGACAGTACTACGAGCAGTACTTC. Protein: CASSEGQYYEQYF.

This sequence joins TRBV29-1 and TRBJ2-1, with TRBD2 matching 7 bases. Trimming took 7 bases from V and 3 from J; bases not matched to a gene: 6. The CDR3 has 13 residues. Germline V gene lookup returns CDR1 SQVTM and CDR2 ANQGSEA. CDR3 sequence: CSARPSGYNEQFF. CDR3 DNA sequence: TGCAGCGCACGGCCTAGCGGCTACAATGAGCAGTTCTTC.

This chain connects TRBV7-9 to TRBJ2-2; 7 positions match TRBD2. The CDR3 covers 16 residues. The germline gives CDR1 SEHNR, CDR2 FQNEAQ (reference sequence). Trimming took 3 bases from V and 5 from J; bases not matched to a gene: 9. CDR3 nucleotides: TGTGCCAGCAGCTTTCGGGGAGGGGCTGTGACCGGGGAGCTGTTTTTT. Protein product: CASSFRGGAVTGELFF.

This rearrangement joins TRBV6-5 to TRBJ1-1; D not resolved. Trimming left V 6 bases short and J 0 bases short, with 11 bases between. Germline values: CDR1 MNHEY, CDR2 SVGAGI. There are 14 residues in the CDR3. The CDR3 spells CASSTQSMNTEAFF. DNA of the CDR3: TGTGCCAGCAGCACCCAGTCCATGAACACTGAAGCTTTCTTT.

The chain combines TRBV6-6 with TRBJ1-5; D unresolved. This CDR3 has 10 amino acids. Trimming left V 5 bases short and J 4 bases short, with 0 bases between. CDR1 is MNHNY, CDR2 SVGAGI, per germline (reference sequence). Written as DNA, the CDR3 is TGTGCCAGCAGTAATCAGCCCCAGCATTTT. It specifies CASSNQPQHF.